Following are 20 T cell receptor beta chains from one sample sequenced in a study of identical twins. Using its own MiXCR run on the 5' RACE reads, TCRdb lists one record per CDR3 protein. The data hold about 520,000 distinct CDR3 sequences, with 20% to 25% observed a single time. These sequences were also reported in another study, on T cells expressing NK-cell markers.

Sequencing input: CD4+ T cells sorted from blood. These receptors all come from a woman between 18 and 29 years old in good health.

V is TRBV5-1 and J is TRBJ2-5, with a weak D call TRBD2 (6 bases). The CDR3 spans 14 residues. CDR1 and CDR2 from the germline V gene are SGHRS and YFSETQ. V was shortened by 5 bases and J by 5 bases, with 16 bases between the two germline ends. Here the CDR3 reads CASRREPAEETQYF. Written as DNA, the CDR3 is TGCGCCAGCAGACGGGAGCCCGCGGAGGAGACCCAGTACTTC.

In this sample, this clonotype turned up a few times. The chain joins TRBV9 to TRBJ2-1, with a weak D call TRBD2 (5 bases). CDR1 is SGDLS and CDR2 is YYNGEE in the germline V gene. The length of the CDR3 is 15 residues. V was pared by 0 bases and J by 7 bases, with 14 bases between. As DNA, the CDR3 is TGTGCCAGCAGCGTAGGGACTCGCCGTGGAAATGAGCAGTTCTTC. Protein product: CASSVGTRRGNEQFF. Full variable domain (remainder filled in from reference TRBV9 and TRBJ2-1): DSGVTQTPKHLITATGQRVTLRCSPRSGDLSVYWYQQSLDQGLQFLIQYYNGEERAKGNILERFSAQQFPDLHSELNLSSLELGDSALYFCASSVGTRRGNEQFFGPGTRLTVL.

This clonotype was detected many times. V usage is TRBV7-9 and J usage is TRBJ1-2; 8 bases agree with TRBD1. Trimming took 5 bases from V and 7 from J; bases not matched to a gene: 9. This CDR3 is 14 amino acids long. Germline values: CDR1 SEHNR, CDR2 FQNEAQ (reference sequence). CDR3: CASSLTGVVSGYTF. The CDR3 nucleotides read TGTGCCAGCAGCCTGACAGGGGTTGTTAGTGGCTACACCTTC.

This clonotype was detected ten times or more. The J gene is TRBJ2-1, the V gene TRBV27; D remains unclear. CDR3 length: 15 amino acids. The germline V and J ends were trimmed by 4 bases and 0 bases, with 10 bases remaining between them. CDR1 and CDR2 (germline): MNHEY, SMNVEV (reference sequence). CDR3 DNA sequence: TGTGCCAGCAGTTCCCAACCTAGCTCCTACAATGAGCAGTTCTTC. It yields the protein CASSSQPSSYNEQFF.

The chain links TRBV20-1 to TRBJ2-2; weak D call: TRBD2 (7 bases). CDR1 and CDR2 (germline): DFQATT, SNEGSKA (reference sequence). This CDR3 is built from 18 residues. Trimming pared 3 bases from V and 1 base from J, leaving 21 bases between. The CDR3 loop is CSARPRGAQYGNTGELFF. The DNA of the CDR3 is TGCAGTGCTAGGCCTCGGGGGGCACAATATGGGAACACCGGGGAGCTGTTTTTT.

This chain connects TRBV18 to TRBJ2-3; 9 nucleotides agree with TRBD2. After removal of 0 bases from V and 4 bases from J, the junction contained 5 bases not matched to a gene. Germline V gives CDR1 KGHSH, CDR2 LQKENI. The CDR3 is 16 amino acids. The CDR3 DNA follows: TGTGCCAGCTCACCACCGCGGGGGGGCGGCGCAGATACGCAGTATTTT. Translation gives CASSPPRGGGADTQYF. Drawing the rest from reference TRBV18 and TRBJ2-3, the complete variable domain is NAGVMQNPRHLVRRRGQEARLRCSPMKGHSHVYWYRQLPEEGLKFMVYLQKENIIDESGMPKERFSAEFPKEGPSILRIQQVVRGDSAAYFCASSPPRGGGADTQYFGPGTRLTVL.

V gene TRBV18 combines with J gene TRBJ2-7, with D unclear. The CDR3 runs to 13 residues. V was shortened by 6 bases and J by 7 bases, with 16 bases between the two germline ends. Germline CDR1 reads KGHSH; CDR2 reads LQKENI. CDR3 sequence: CASSLDRTGEQYF. CDR3 in DNA: TGTGCCAGCTCCCTGGACCGAACGGGTGAGCAGTACTTC.

The V call is TRBV20-1, the J call TRBJ1-4; D possibly corresponds to TRBD1 (6 bases). The CDR3 contains 15 residues. Looked up from germline, CDR1 is DFQATT and CDR2 is SNEGSKA (reference sequence). The V gene lost 3 bases and the J gene lost 8 bases, with 19 bases spanning the gap. The DNA for the CDR3 is TGCAGTGCTAGCCCCTTCGGAAAAGGGGGAGAAAAACTGTTTTTT. This translates into CSASPFGKGGEKLFF.

The rearrangement uses TRBV6-4 and TRBJ2-3; the D is unclear. The CDR3 extends over 14 amino acids. V gave up 4 bases and J gave up 6 bases, with 14 bases separating them. CDR1 is MRHNA and CDR2 is SNTAGT in the germline V gene. In nucleotides, the CDR3 is TGTGCCAGCAGTGTCGGCGGCCTACGGGATACGCAGTATTTT. Translating it yields CASSVGGLRDTQYF.

A few counts support this clonotype. The J gene is TRBJ1-2, the V gene TRBV6-1; D is ambiguous. V was shortened by 2 bases and J by 2 bases, with 6 bases between the two germline ends. CDR1 and CDR2 from the germline V gene are MNHNS and SASEGT. This CDR3 contains 13 residues. In nucleotides, the CDR3 is TGTGCCAGCAGTGAAAGGCTAAACTATGGCTACACCTTC. Its translation: CASSERLNYGYTF.

This clonotype was counted only a few times. The V call is TRBV20-1, the J call TRBJ1-1; D unresolved. The CDR3 loop spans 13 amino acids. V lost 4 bases and J 8 bases, leaving 17 bases between the germline ends. Germline CDR1 reads DFQATT; CDR2 reads SNEGSKA (reference sequence). The chain's CDR3 is CSAMGNARREAFF. CDR3 DNA: TGCAGTGCTATGGGCAACGCCCGGAGGGAAGCTTTCTTT.

The chain uses TRBV20-1 and TRBJ1-1, with TRBD1 matching 7 bases. The CDR3 extends over 15 amino acids. V lost 1 base to trimming and J lost 3 bases; unmatched junction nucleotides: 8. CDR1 and CDR2 (germline): DFQATT, SNEGSKA (reference sequence). The CDR3 nucleotides are TGCAGTGCTAGAGGGATTCGACAGGGACACACTGAAGCTTTCTTT. Its protein is CSARGIRQGHTEAFF.

This clonotype was recorded a few times. The chain links TRBV7-9 to TRBJ1-2; D possibly corresponds to TRBD1 (5 bases). Germline CDR1 is SEHNR and CDR2 is FQNEAQ (reference sequence). This CDR3 is built from 16 residues. The V gene lost 2 bases and the J gene lost 6 bases, with 19 bases spanning the gap. The CDR3 here is CASSLSVGRVLDGYTF. Written as DNA, the CDR3 is TGTGCCAGCAGCTTATCGGTCGGCAGGGTCCTCGATGGCTACACCTTC.

The chain joins TRBV3-1 to TRBJ2-3; D possibly uses TRBD1 or TRBD2 (5 bases each). The CDR3 has 15 residues. Trimming pared 5 bases from V and 2 bases from J, leaving 14 bases between. Germline lookup yields CDR1 LGHDT and CDR2 YNNKEL (reference sequence). CDR3 protein: CASSEQGGSTDTQYF. CDR3 DNA sequence: TGTGCCAGCAGCGAGCAGGGCGGGTCCACAGATACGCAGTATTTT.

This clonotype was recorded a few times. The chain uses TRBV20-1 and TRBJ1-1, with 9 bases fitting TRBD1. There are 12 residues in the CDR3. Germline CDR1 reads DFQATT; CDR2 reads SNEGSKA (reference sequence). V shed 6 bases and J 3 bases; nucleotides not matched to a gene: 2. The DNA for the CDR3 is TGCAGTGCCACAGGGGGCGACACTGAAGCTTTCTTT. It translates to CSATGGDTEAFF.

The table lists this clonotype with a few counts. The rearrangement links TRBV29-1 to TRBJ1-6, with D perhaps matching TRBD1 (5 bases). CDR1 is SQVTM, CDR2 ANQGSEA, per germline. The CDR3 is 14 amino acids. Between the trimmed V and J ends, which lost 0 bases and 10 bases, there was a span of 13 bases. The CDR3: CSVEEEGEGSPLHF. The CDR3 DNA is TGCAGCGTTGAAGAAGAAGGGGAAGGGTCACCCCTCCACTTT.

V usage is TRBV5-1 and J usage is TRBJ2-2, with 11 bases aligning to TRBD2. J lost 6 bases, V lost 0 bases, and 4 bases had no gene match. The CDR3 extends over 16 amino acids. Germline CDR1 SGHRS, CDR2 YFSETQ. CDR3 loop: CASSLASSGRSGELFF. CDR3 nucleotide sequence: TGCGCCAGCAGCTTGGCCTCTAGCGGGAGGTCCGGGGAGCTGTTTTTT. The variable domain in full, completed from reference TRBV5-1 and TRBJ2-2, reads KAGVTQTPRYLIKTRGQQVTLSCSPISGHRSVSWYQQTPGQGLQFLFEYFSETQRNKGNFPGRFSGRQFSNSRSEMNVSTLELGDSALYLCASSLASSGRSGELFFGEGSRLTVL.

The chain uses TRBV9 and TRBJ2-7, with 10 bases lining up with TRBD1. The CDR3 is made up of 15 amino acids. V was pared by 3 bases and J by 3 bases, with 6 bases of the junction left unmatched. CDR1 and CDR2 (germline): SGDLS, YYNGEE. DNA for the CDR3: TGTGCCAGCAGCGCGGGGACAGGGGCGCTCTACGAGCAGTACTTC. It translates to CASSAGTGALYEQYF.

The chain joins TRBV20-1 to TRBJ1-4; the D is unclear. Trimming removed 3 bases from V and 4 bases from J, with 12 bases in between. This CDR3 spans 14 amino acids. The V gene's germline CDR1 is DFQATT and CDR2 SNEGSKA (reference sequence). The CDR3 DNA reads TGCAGTGCTAGTCGCGCAGTACGTAATGAAAAACTGTTTTTT. It codes for CSASRAVRNEKLFF.

The rearrangement uses TRBV27 and TRBJ2-7; D is uncertain. Trimming pared 8 bases from V and 3 bases from J, leaving 17 bases between. Germline CDR1 MNHEY, CDR2 SMNVEV (reference sequence). This CDR3 region has 14 residues. CDR3 residues: CASRMMGGYYEQYF. The CDR3 DNA sequence: TGTGCCAGCCGGATGATGGGCGGATACTACGAGCAGTACTTC.